The entry below gives a single T cell receptor (beta chain) sequence along with its context. In the original workflow: Using reference gene primer amplification, nucleated cell counts were estimated. Profiling relied on immunoSEQ multiplex PCR, and the TCRdb table lists in-frame clones only, not all of them. Clone size and V and J calls were adopted from that table, with D and trimming inferred from the DNA. The table records around 230,000 clones, over 80% of them present only once. V shed 1 base and J shed 3 bases, with 6 bases lying between them. CDR1 and CDR2 from the germline V gene are LGHDT and YNNKEL (reference sequence). CDR3 size: 13 residues. The data derive from a study of blood T cell repertoires in COVID-19.

The chain uses TRBV3-1 (or the pseudogene TRBV3-2) and TRBJ2-5; the D gene is possibly TRBD2 (6 bases). The sequenced sample consisted of PBMCs or T cells enriched from blood (not recorded which). This receptor was identified in a man younger than 30 with acute COVID-19. CDR3: CASSQGGEETQYF. CDR3 coding DNA: TGTGCCAGCAGCCAAGGCGGGGAAGAGACCCAGTACTTC.